This TCR beta chain was identified during a study of molecular identifiers for immune sequencing clone quantification. Looked up from germline, CDR1 is GTSNPN and CDR2 is SVGIG (reference sequence). The V end lost 2 bases, the J end lost 1 base, and 8 bases lay between the germline ends. The length of the CDR3 is 13 residues. Sorting was used to obtain naive CD8 T cells (CD8+CD4-CCR7+CD45RA+). This clonotype came up many times. The antigen remains unidentified. General study points: In cases of identical TCR molecules sharing a barcode, highly expanded clone sizes could be underestimated. Clones above 20 RNA copies contained over 98% of effector molecules and under 1% of naive molecules.

Generation of bulk TCR libraries relied on previously described methods and listed TCR primers. TCRdb re-called the PCR reads with MiXCR, one entry per CDR3 protein. The profile shows over 550,000 distinct CDR3 sequences, roughly 27% of them singletons. The chain uses TRBV30 and TRBJ1-1; D perhaps matches TRBD1 (6 bases). This clonotype was sampled from a human donor in good health. Some libraries in this study had Jurkat cell RNA spiked in. Sequencing used naive CD8+ T cells from blood, with Jurkat cell RNA spiked in. Subset of the sample: FACS-sorted CD8+CD4-CCR7+CD45RA+ naive T cells. CDR3 DNA sequence: TGTGCCTGGAGTTTGACAGGGAACACTGAAGCTTTCTTT. Translating it yields CAWSLTGNTEAFF.